The 9 T cell receptor beta chains reported below all come from one sample, sequenced in a study of regulatory T cells in long-lasting Graves disease. Libraries of TCR beta came from iRepertoire HTBI primers plus Arm-PCR of CDR3 regions. TCRdb analysed the multiplex PCR reads with MiXCR anew, one entry per CDR3 protein. The table lists roughly 490,000 distinct CDR3 sequences, about 22% of them singletons. Noted time point: persistent/refractory GD, antithyroid drugs over 5 years with positive TRAb. Researchers made the TCR library from RNA that was extracted from PBMCs. The source was peripheral blood mononuclear cells (PBMCs), collected when the disease was refractory, from a patient treated with antithyroid drugs. The receptors were gathered from a female donor with Graves disease.

The chain carries TRBV5-1 and TRBJ1-6, with 8 bases fitting TRBD1. CDR3 size: 14 residues. V lost 3 bases, J lost 7 bases, and 3 bases stayed unmatched. Per germline, CDR1 SGHRS and CDR2 YFSETQ. Written as DNA, the CDR3 is TGCGCCAGCAGCTCTCAGGGGGCGAATTCACCCCTCCACTTT. It specifies CASSSQGANSPLHF.

This clonotype has at least ten counts. The chain combines TRBV2 with TRBJ2-7; 7 bases are a match to TRBD1. Germline V gene sequence: CDR1 SNHLY, CDR2 FYNNEI. The CDR3 contains 14 residues. Trimming removed 8 bases from V and 5 bases from J; junction bases left unmatched: 12. The CDR3 protein is CASQPTGRTDEQYF. Written as DNA, the CDR3 is TGTGCCAGCCAACCGACAGGGAGAACGGACGAGCAGTACTTC.

The rearrangement links TRBV20-1 to TRBJ1-1; D uncertain. The CDR3 loop spans 11 amino acids. Deletions cut 1 base from V and 5 bases from J, with 5 bases between. CDR1 is DFQATT and CDR2 is SNEGSKA in the germline V gene (reference sequence). CDR3 nucleotide sequence: TGCAGTGCTAGAGCACTGACTGAAGCTTTCTTT. Its translation: CSARALTEAFF.

The chain carries TRBV6-1 and TRBJ1-2; D is perhaps TRBD1 (6 bases). V was trimmed by 1 base and J by 8 bases, leaving 17 bases between them. The CDR3 has 15 amino acids. Germline CDR1 reads MNHNS; CDR2 reads SASEGT. The CDR3 DNA follows: TGTGCCAGCAGTGAAGTGGCGAGGGGGGCGGAAGGCTACACCTTC. Its translation is CASSEVARGAEGYTF.

This clonotype was found a few times. The rearrangement joins TRBV6-1 to TRBJ2-2; TRBD2 aligns across 8 bases. The CDR3 totals 17 residues. Germline assignment: CDR1 MNHNS and CDR2 SASEGT. The V and J ends lost 9 bases and 3 bases, in that order; junction bases with no gene match: 15. CDR3 bases: TGTGCCAGTAGGCACCTAGCGGGCGTTCCCCACACCGGGGAGCTGTTTTTT. This codes for CASRHLAGVPHTGELFF.

This clonotype was observed at least ten times. The chain combines TRBV11-3 with TRBJ1-1; 9 bases align to TRBD1. Germline values: CDR1 SGHNT, CDR2 YENEEA. There are 15 residues in the CDR3. J lost 0 bases, V lost 3 bases, and 2 bases had no gene match. The CDR3 DNA reads as TGTGCCAGCAGCTTGGGACAGGGAATGAACACTGAAGCTTTCTTT. It codes for CASSLGQGMNTEAFF.

In this sample, this clonotype turned up a few times. V and J are TRBV5-4 and TRBJ2-2; D is unresolved. V shed 0 bases and J shed 7 bases, with 10 bases lying between them. From germline, CDR1 is SGHNT and CDR2 YYREEE (reference sequence). The CDR3 totals 14 residues. The CDR3 loop reads CASSLERDGGELFF. Here the CDR3 DNA reads TGTGCCAGCAGCTTGGAAAGGGATGGCGGGGAGCTGTTTTTT.

This clonotype was seen many times. The V call is TRBV15, the J call TRBJ1-1; 7 nucleotides align to TRBD1. This CDR3 has 14 residues. J was trimmed by 8 bases and V by 0 bases; bases with no gene match: 6. The germline V gene encodes CDR1 LNHNV and CDR2 YYDKDF (reference sequence). This CDR3 reads CATSREGGGQEAFF. CDR3 coding DNA: TGTGCCACCAGCAGAGAAGGGGGGGGACAGGAAGCTTTCTTT.

This clonotype was seen a handful of times. The chain joins TRBV7-2 to TRBJ2-7; 11 bases map to TRBD2. Trimming at V came to 6 bases and at J to 3 bases, leaving 4 bases not matched to a gene. The CDR3 has 14 residues. Per germline, CDR1 SGHTA and CDR2 FQGNSA. The CDR3 reads CASSELAGDYEQYF. Here the CDR3 DNA reads TGTGCCAGCAGTGAACTAGCGGGGGACTACGAGCAGTACTTC.